This is a list of T cell receptor beta chains from one sample in a study of long-term antiretroviral therapy in people with HIV. The method was immunoSEQ multiplex PCR; TCRdb's version includes in-frame clones alone and lacks a portion of them. The sample carries just under 40,000 clones, 75% to 90% recorded once. Here the sequenced sample was unsorted PBMCs, taken just before starting antiretroviral therapy. These receptors originate from a woman between 18 and 29 years old with HIV. Each CDR3 is given with its conserved first and last residue. The D gene is left open where the match is weak. Where a row states a size, it is once, few, many or the class of an expanded clone; other rows omit it.

CDR3	DNA	V	size	D	J
CASSFIKGNYGYTF	TGTGCCAGCAGTTTCATCAAGGGCAACTATGGCTACACCTTC	TRBV28	.	.	TRBJ1-2
CASSGLVPYEQYF	TGTGCCAGCAGTGGACTAGTTCCTTACGAGCAGTACTTC	TRBV28	.	TRBD2	TRBJ2-7
CASSFSERGLSDTQYF	TGTGCCAGCAGCTTTTCAGAAAGGGGGCTGTCGGATACGCAGTATTTT	TRBV7-8	.	TRBD1	TRBJ2-3
CASGQQARNQPQHF	TGTGCCAGCGGCCAACAGGCACGCAATCAGCCCCAGCATTTT	TRBV28	.	.	TRBJ1-5
CASIGTVANTGELFF	TGTGCCAGCATCGGGACCGTCGCGAACACCGGGGAGCTGTTTTTT	TRBV2	.	.	TRBJ2-2
CASSERPGGRYEQYF	TGTGCCAGCAGTGAAAGGCCGGGAGGCCGATACGAGCAGTACTTC	TRBV2	.	TRBD2	TRBJ2-7
CASSLRDRNEQFF	TGTGCCAGCAGCCTACGCGACCGGAATGAGCAGTTCTTC	TRBV7-8	.	.	TRBJ2-1
CASSILGTSGIGTYEQYF	TGTGCCAGTAGTATTTTGGGGACTAGCGGGATAGGAACCTACGAGCAGTACTTC	TRBV19	.	TRBD2	TRBJ2-7
CASSRHPQRENHEQYF	TGCGCCAGCAGCCGGCACCCTCAGCGGGAGAATCACGAGCAGTACTTC	TRBV4-1	.	TRBD2	TRBJ2-7
CASSLGVNTEAFF	TGCGCCAGCAGCTTGGGAGTGAACACTGAAGCTTTCTTT	TRBV5-1	.	.	TRBJ1-1
CASTDIWTGGIDTQYF	TGTGCCAGCACCGATATATGGACAGGGGGCATAGATACGCAGTATTTT	TRBV6-6	.	TRBD1	TRBJ2-3
CASSLGGELWETQYF	TGTGCCAGCAGCTTGGGAGGTGAATTGTGGGAGACCCAGTACTTC	TRBV7-9	.	.	TRBJ2-5
CATSRALAGEHDEQFF	TGTGCCACCAGCAGAGCCCTAGCGGGCGAACACGATGAGCAGTTCTTC	TRBV15	.	TRBD2	TRBJ2-1
CASSQDSWMGEKLFF	TGTGCCAGCAGCCAAGACTCCTGGATGGGGGAAAAACTGTTTTTT	TRBV4-2	.	.	TRBJ1-4
CASSLSGSPYNEQFF	TGTGCCAGCAGTTTATCCGGGTCCCCCTACAATGAGCAGTTCTTC	TRBV27	.	.	TRBJ2-1
CASSQGQGTTEAFF	TGTGCCAGCAGCCAAGGACAGGGAACGACTGAAGCTTTCTTT	TRBV6-6	.	TRBD1	TRBJ1-1
CASTSGRTLTNTGELFF	TGTGCCAGCACTAGCGGGAGGACCCTTACGAACACCGGGGAGCTGTTTTTT	TRBV27	.	TRBD2	TRBJ2-2
CASSYGSAGQNTEAFF	TGTGCCAGCAGTTACGGGTCGGCAGGGCAGAACACTGAAGCTTTCTTT	TRBV6-5	.	.	TRBJ1-1
CASSQKETQYF	TGTGCCAGCAGCCAAAAAGAGACCCAGTACTTC	TRBV9	.	.	TRBJ2-5
CASSEVPRRGGVREQYF	TGTGCCAGCAGTGAAGTTCCGCGAAGGGGGGGAGTGAGAGAGCAGTACTTC	TRBV6-1	.	.	TRBJ2-7
CASSARGGHNEQFF	TGTGCCAGCAGCGCCCGCGGGGGGCACAATGAGCAGTTCTTC	TRBV7-6	once	TRBD2	TRBJ2-1
CASSLGLATTDTQYF	TGTGCCAGCAGCTTAGGGTTAGCGACCACAGATACGCAGTATTTT	TRBV11-3	.	.	TRBJ2-3
CASSLELVETQYF	TGTGCCAGCAGCTTAGAGCTGGTGGAGACCCAGTACTTC	TRBV11-2	.	.	TRBJ2-5
CASSPLGGGGYEQYF	TGTGCCAGCAGCCCTTTAGGAGGGGGAGGCTACGAGCAGTACTTC	TRBV5-6	once	.	TRBJ2-7
CASSMTPHEQFF	TGTGCCAGCAGCATGACTCCCCATGAGCAGTTCTTC	TRBV28	.	.	TRBJ2-1
CASSIAGGGLAGELFF	TGTGCCAGTAGTATAGCTGGAGGGGGCTTGGCCGGGGAGCTGTTTTTT	TRBV19	.	.	TRBJ2-2
CASSHATTYEQYF	TGTGCCAGTAGTCATGCAACTACCTACGAGCAGTACTTC	TRBV19	.	.	TRBJ2-7
CASSLDSNAPYEQYF	TGTGCCAGTAGTTTGGACAGTAACGCGCCCTACGAGCAGTACTTC	TRBV19	.	.	TRBJ2-7
CASSQDPTSGMVNEQFF	TGTGCCAGCAGCCAAGATCCGACTAGCGGGATGGTAAATGAGCAGTTCTTC	TRBV14	.	TRBD2	TRBJ2-1
CASSSRAFNEQYF	TGTGCCAGTAGTAGTCGGGCCTTCAACGAGCAGTACTTC	TRBV19	once	.	TRBJ2-7
CASSLVLAGGGPGYEQYF	TGTGCCAGCAGCTTAGTACTAGCGGGAGGAGGTCCGGGCTACGAGCAGTACTTC	TRBV7-9	.	TRBD2	TRBJ2-7
CASRTLGTGDSEQYF	TGTGCCAGCAGAACACTCGGGACAGGGGACAGCGAGCAGTACTTC	TRBV6-4	few	TRBD1	TRBJ2-7
CASSVAATTDTQYF	TGTGCCAGCAGCGTAGCGGCGACAACAGATACGCAGTATTTT	TRBV9	.	.	TRBJ2-3
CASSLGSKNIQYF	TGTGCCAGCAGCCTGGGGTCCAAAAACATTCAGTACTTC	TRBV7-3	.	.	TRBJ2-4
CASSPLSMNTEAFF	TGTGCCAGCAGCCCCTTAAGTATGAACACTGAAGCTTTCTTT	TRBV7-3	.	.	TRBJ1-1
CASSQMGQFHQPQHF	TGTGCCAGTAGTCAAATGGGACAGTTTCATCAGCCCCAGCATTTT	TRBV19	.	TRBD1	TRBJ1-5
CASSPRDNNRRGAFF	TGTGCCAGCAGCCCTCGGGACAATAACAGGCGAGGAGCTTTCTTT	TRBV7-9	.	.	TRBJ1-1
CAGVGKAFF	TGTGCCGGTGTTGGTAAAGCTTTCTTT	TRBV28	once	.	TRBJ1-1
CASLRAGNSVVYTF	TGTGCCAGTCTCCGTGCAGGGAACTCGGTCGTCTACACCTTC	TRBV28	.	.	TRBJ1-2
CASSFSGTGSNTGELFF	TGCGCCAGCAGCTTTTCTGGGACAGGGTCGAACACCGGGGAGCTGTTTTTT	TRBV5-1	.	TRBD1	TRBJ2-2
CASSLDQAGGYNEQFF	TGCGCCAGCAGCTTGGACCAAGCGGGAGGGTACAATGAGCAGTTCTTC	TRBV5-1	.	TRBD2	TRBJ2-1
CASSRGQGDSPLHF	TGTGCCAGCAGTCGAGGACAGGGGGATTCACCCCTCCACTTT	TRBV6-5	.	TRBD1	TRBJ1-6
CASSLGGWDEQYF	TGTGCCAGCAGCTTGGGGGGGTGGGACGAGCAGTACTTC	TRBV5-6	.	.	TRBJ2-7
CASSLRRGSSYEQYF	TGTGCCAGCAGTTTAAGGAGGGGGAGCTCCTACGAGCAGTACTTC	TRBV27	.	.	TRBJ2-7
CASSEPGLATVSYEQYF	TGCGCCAGCAGTGAGCCGGGACTAGCCACCGTCTCCTACGAGCAGTACTTC	TRBV10-2	.	TRBD2	TRBJ2-7